The source of this T cell receptor beta chain is a study of blood T cell repertoires in COVID-19. Study as a whole: Sites in the United States, Italy and Spain provided acute and convalescent COVID-19 samples.

Germline V gives CDR1 MGHRA, CDR2 YSYEKL. This CDR3 is built from 19 residues. The V end lost 0 bases, the J end lost 4 bases, and 19 bases lay between the germline ends. Measured with immunoSEQ multiplex PCR; TCRdb has only the in-frame clones, and not every one. The table shows 200,000 to 250,000 clones, with around 88% occurring only once. This TCR derives from a man aged 50 or older with active or convalescent COVID-19. The chain joins TRBV4-1 to TRBJ2-6; no firm D call. Sequencing was carried out using peripheral blood. CDR3 protein: CASSQEAGSMVVGANVLTF. CDR3 bases: TGCGCCAGCAGCCAAGAGGCAGGTTCGATGGTCGTCGGGGCCAACGTCCTGACTTTC.